The 30 T cell receptor beta chains below were found in one sample sequenced in a study of control samples from healthy donors and cancer patients. The protocol was immunoSEQ multiplex PCR, while the TCRdb copy is restricted to in-frame clones and leaves out a portion. Among 110,000 or so clones listed, about 80% were seen once. The sequenced material came from blood. The receptors were sampled from a man younger than 35 in good health.

This clone was detected only a few times. The rearrangement joins TRBV5-8 to TRBJ2-2; a possible D gene is TRBD1 (6 bases). Germline CDR1 is SGHTS and CDR2 is YDEGEE. V lost 3 bases, J lost 5 bases, and 17 bases lay in between. The CDR3 consists of 16 residues. The CDR3: CASSYHREIRTGELFF. Written as DNA, the CDR3 is TGTGCCAGCAGCTACCACAGGGAGATACGGACCGGGGAGCTGTTTTTT.

The chain recombines TRBV28 with TRBJ2-2, with D tentatively TRBD1 (6 bases). Germline values: CDR1 MDHEN, CDR2 SYDVKM. The CDR3 is 13 residues long. The V end was cut by 7 bases, the J end by 7 bases, with 13 bases between. CDR3 in DNA: TGTGCCAGCAACCCGCAGGGGAACGGGGAGCTGTTTTTT. Encoded protein: CASNPQGNGELFF.

The rearrangement joins TRBV25-1 to TRBJ1-4; 7 bases agree with TRBD1. Trimming removed 1 base from V and 3 bases from J; junction bases left unmatched: 8. The CDR3 contains 17 residues. Germline values: CDR1 MGHDK, CDR2 SYGVNS. CDR3 loop: CASSELGEGAPNEKLFF. DNA of the CDR3: TGTGCCAGCAGTGAATTGGGCGAGGGGGCCCCTAATGAAAAACTGTTTTTT.

The J gene is TRBJ2-1, the V gene TRBV6-2 or TRBV6-3, with TRBD2 identical over 10 bases. Trimming at V came to 5 bases and at J to 4 bases, leaving 5 bases not matched to a gene. The CDR3 loop spans 15 amino acids. Germline lookup yields CDR1 MNHEY and CDR2 SVGEGT. CDR3 in amino acids: CASSSGGAEYNEQFF. In DNA form, the CDR3 reads TGTGCCAGCAGTAGCGGGGGGGCAGAGTACAATGAGCAGTTCTTC.

The CDR3 nucleotides read TGCGCCAGCAGCCATCAACAGGGGGGATACAATGAGCAGTTCTTC. This gives the protein CASSHQQGGYNEQFF. V usage is TRBV4-3 and J usage is TRBJ2-1; 8 bases agree with TRBD1. The V gene end was trimmed by 3 bases and the J gene end by 4 bases; junction bases not matched to a gene: 5. The V gene's germline CDR1 is LGHNA and CDR2 YSLEER. CDR3 length: 15 amino acids.

The rearrangement joins TRBV4-3 to TRBJ2-1, with a tentative D call TRBD2 (5 bases). Between the trimmed V and J ends, which lost 3 bases and 6 bases, there was a span of 12 bases. The CDR3 has 14 amino acids. Germline V lookup: CDR1 LGHNA, CDR2 YSLEER. CDR3 DNA: TGCGCCAGCAGCCAGGTCGGAGGAGGCAATGAGCAGTTCTTC. Encoded protein: CASSQVGGGNEQFF.

The chain has TRBV30 and TRBJ1-5, with D possibly matching TRBD1 (5 bases). CDR1 GTSNPN and CDR2 SVGIG come from the germline V gene (reference sequence). Trimming removed 2 bases from V and 2 bases from J, with 7 bases in between. This CDR3 spans 13 amino acids. This CDR3 is CAWSSQGNQPQHF. DNA for the CDR3: TGTGCCTGGAGTTCACAGGGCAATCAGCCCCAGCATTTT.

The chain employs TRBV5-6 and TRBJ1-1; D gene ambiguous. Germline CDR1 reads SGHDT; CDR2 reads YYEEEE. This CDR3 is 11 amino acids long. V lost 2 bases, J lost 3 bases, and 2 bases lay in between. CDR3 nucleotides: TGTGCCAGCAGCTTAGACACTGAAGCTTTCTTT. It translates to CASSLDTEAFF.

This clone has more than one count but fewer than ten. CDR3 sequence reads: CASNTPGQGTDTQYF. CDR3 nucleotides: TGTGCCAGTAACACGCCGGGACAGGGCACAGATACGCAGTATTTT. The chain has TRBV5-8 and TRBJ2-3, with 8 bases lining up with TRBD1. The V gene's germline CDR1 is SGHTS and CDR2 YDEGEE. The CDR3 totals 15 residues. Trimming removed 8 bases from V and 1 base from J; junction bases left unmatched: 9.

In this sample, this clone turned up once. The V call is TRBV19, the J call TRBJ1-5, with a weak D call TRBD1 (5 bases). CDR3 length: 15 residues. Trimming took off 7 bases at V and 4 bases at J, with 17 bases between the two ends. The germline V gene encodes CDR1 LNHDA and CDR2 SQIVND (reference sequence). The CDR3 coding sequence is TGTGCCAGTATTCCTACCACGGGGCGAAATCAGCCCCAGCATTTT. Translated, it gives CASIPTTGRNQPQHF.

The chain has TRBV15 and TRBJ2-6, with D uncertain. This CDR3 has 15 residues. Germline V lookup: CDR1 LNHNV, CDR2 YYDKDF (reference sequence). V was pared by 7 bases and J by 1 base, with 11 bases between. The CDR3 DNA follows: TGTGCCACCACTTCGAGGAGATCTGGGGCCAACGTCCTGACTTTC. It encodes CATTSRRSGANVLTF.

The chain combines TRBV7-6 with TRBJ2-5; TRBD1 agrees at 9 bases. The length of the CDR3 is 13 residues. Germline trimming cut 5 bases from V and 4 bases from J; bases unmatched to any gene: 2. Per the germline V gene, CDR1 is SGHVS and CDR2 is FNYEAQ. The CDR3 protein is CASSPGQGETQYF. The CDR3 nucleotides are TGTGCCAGCAGCCCGGGACAGGGAGAGACCCAGTACTTC. Together with reference TRBV7-6 and TRBJ2-5, the CDR3 gives the full variable domain: GAGVSQSPRYKVTKRGQDVALRCDPISGHVSLYWYRQALGQGPEFLTYFNYEAQQDKSGLPNDRFSAERPEGSISTLTIQRTEQRDSAMYRCASSPGQGETQYFGPGTRLLVL.

V is TRBV9 and J is TRBJ2-3, with 7 bases fitting TRBD2. Trimming removed 0 bases from V and 6 bases from J; junction bases left unmatched: 10. The germline V gene has CDR1 SGDLS and CDR2 YYNGEE. CDR3 length: 16 amino acids. The CDR3 nucleotides read TGTGCCAGCAGCGTAGCGATCTTAGCGGGTGGGGATACGCAGTATTTT. Its translation: CASSVAILAGGDTQYF.

This sequence joins TRBV4-3 and TRBJ1-2, with D unresolved. The V gene's germline CDR1 is LGHNA and CDR2 YSLEER. The CDR3 loop spans 14 amino acids. V lost 1 base and J lost 6, with 12 bases in between. CDR3 loop: CASSQGGVGDGYTF. The CDR3 DNA sequence: TGCGCCAGCAGCCAAGGCGGCGTCGGTGATGGCTACACCTTC.

This clone was observed a single time. The chain links TRBV25-1 to TRBJ2-5; TRBD2 agrees at 10 bases. Germline assignment: CDR1 MGHDK and CDR2 SYGVNS. This CDR3 spans 14 amino acids. The V segment lost 8 bases and the J segment 4 bases; nucleotides outside the gene matches: 7. The CDR3 loop is CASVKAGGRETQYF. CDR3 nucleotides: TGTGCCAGCGTCAAAGCGGGGGGGCGAGAGACCCAGTACTTC.

The chain uses TRBV28 and TRBJ1-6; D ambiguous. The CDR3 runs to 16 residues. The germline gives CDR1 MDHEN, CDR2 SYDVKM. Trimming pared 5 bases from V and 0 bases from J, leaving 11 bases between. The CDR3 sequence: CASSPLGSSYNSPLHF. The CDR3 DNA reads TGTGCCAGCAGTCCCCTAGGGAGCTCCTATAATTCACCCCTCCACTTT.

This chain joins TRBV7-9 and TRBJ1-1; no clear D gene. The germline V and J ends were trimmed by 1 base and 8 bases, with 14 bases remaining between them. Per the germline V gene, CDR1 is SEHNR and CDR2 is FQNEAQ (reference sequence). The CDR3 runs 14 residues. The CDR3 spells CASSLEGSWREAFF. DNA of the CDR3: TGTGCCAGCAGCTTAGAAGGTAGTTGGCGGGAAGCTTTCTTT. Supplemented by reference TRBV7-9 and TRBJ1-1, the full variable domain reads DTGVSQNPRHKITKRGQNVTFRCDPISEHNRLYWYRQTLGQGPEFLTYFQNEAQLEKSRLLSDRFSAERPKGSFSTLEIQRTEQGDSAMYLCASSLEGSWREAFFGQGTRLTVV.

The chain has TRBV6-5 and TRBJ2-3; D remains ambiguous. CDR3 length: 15 amino acids. Germline values: CDR1 MNHEY, CDR2 SVGAGI. The V end lost 4 bases, the J end lost 0 bases, and 11 bases lay between the germline ends. The CDR3, as DNA: TGTGCCAGCAGTTGGCTTTACTCTAGCACAGATACGCAGTATTTT. It yields the protein CASSWLYSSTDTQYF.

V usage is TRBV10-3 and J usage is TRBJ1-2; D is uncertain. The CDR3 runs 13 residues. In germline, CDR1 is ENHRY, CDR2 SYGVKD. V was pared by 2 bases and J by 3 bases, with 7 bases between. The CDR3 DNA reads as TGTGCCATCAGTGAGGGAGGGTACTATGGCTACACCTTC. Translated: CAISEGGYYGYTF.

This chain joins TRBV3-1 (or the pseudogene TRBV3-2) and TRBJ2-5, with D possibly being TRBD2 (6 bases). From germline, CDR1 is LGHDT and CDR2 YNNKEL (reference sequence). The CDR3 is made up of 16 amino acids. V lost 0 bases and J 0 bases, leaving 11 bases between the germline ends. The CDR3 protein is CASSQEWRGDQETQYF. CDR3 sequence (DNA): TGTGCCAGCAGCCAAGAATGGCGGGGAGACCAAGAGACCCAGTACTTC.

This chain connects TRBV5-4 to TRBJ1-1; 8 nucleotides align to TRBD1. Germline V gene lookup returns CDR1 SGHNT and CDR2 YYREEE (reference sequence). The CDR3 is 14 residues long. J lost 1 base, V lost 7 bases, and 6 bases had no gene match. The CDR3 bases are TGTGCCAGCGGGGGGGGACAGGAGAACACTGAAGCTTTCTTT. This codes for CASGGGQENTEAFF.

The chain combines TRBV19 with TRBJ1-4, with D unclear. CDR3 size: 15 residues. Germline CDR1 reads LNHDA; CDR2 reads SQIVND (reference sequence). Trimming stripped 3 bases from V and 7 bases from J, with 15 bases between. The CDR3 sequence: CASSIGQSRGEKLFF. DNA for the CDR3: TGTGCCAGTAGTATCGGTCAGAGTCGAGGTGAAAAACTGTTTTTT.

The gene calls are TRBV5-6 and TRBJ2-3, with 7 bases that match TRBD2. This CDR3 has 15 residues. Losses at the gene ends were 5 bases for V and 4 bases for J; bases not matched to a gene: 10. Germline lookup yields CDR1 SGHDT and CDR2 YYEEEE. The DNA of the CDR3 is TGTGCCAGCAGTCCGGTCGGGGGGATTGCAGATACGCAGTATTTT. Amino acids: CASSPVGGIADTQYF.

Of note for this clone: Sequence at one end of the junction differs from germline and may be a read error. The chain carries TRBV6-5 and TRBJ2-5; D is uncertain. CDR3 length: 14 amino acids. Germline values: CDR1 MNHEY, CDR2 SVGAGI. For the CDR3, the DNA is TGTGCCAGCAGTTATGACTCAAAGAGTGAGACCCAATACTTC. This gives the protein CASSYDSKSETQYF.

In DNA form, the CDR3 reads TGTGCCAGCAGCCAAGGGAGAATTAGCTCCTACAATGAGCAGTTCTTC. Amino acid sequence: CASSQGRISSYNEQFF. The chain couples TRBV4-2 to TRBJ2-1; D call uncertain. V dropped 1 base and J dropped 0 bases, with 10 bases sitting between them. The CDR3 runs to 16 residues. Germline assignment: CDR1 LGHNA and CDR2 YNFKEQ.

This chain uses TRBV30 with TRBJ2-5; tentative D call: TRBD2 (6 bases). V was trimmed by 3 bases and J by 4 bases, leaving 12 bases between them. Germline loops: CDR1 GTSNPN, CDR2 SVGIG (reference sequence). The CDR3 has 13 residues. This chain's CDR3 is CAWRGNGGETQYF. In DNA, the CDR3 is TGTGCCTGGAGAGGCAACGGGGGAGAGACCCAGTACTTC.

The CDR3 here is CASSLGGGGNIQYF. The CDR3 bases are TGCGCCAGCAGCTTGGGAGGGGGCGGAAACATTCAGTACTTC. This chain connects TRBV5-1 to TRBJ2-4, with 7 bases fitting TRBD1. Germline lookup yields CDR1 SGHRS and CDR2 YFSETQ. This CDR3 has 14 residues. The V gene end was trimmed by 0 bases and the J gene end by 6 bases; junction bases not matched to a gene: 3.

The rearrangement uses TRBV6-5 and TRBJ2-7, with D unresolved. V was cut by 3 bases and J by 5 bases, with 5 bases left in between. CDR3 length: 11 amino acids. Germline V gene lookup returns CDR1 MNHEY and CDR2 SVGAGI. The CDR3 spells CASSYSDEQYV. CDR3 sequence (DNA): TGTGCCAGCAGTTATTCTGACGAGCAGTACGTC.

V gene TRBV29-1 combines with J gene TRBJ1-2; D may be TRBD1 (5 bases). The CDR3 contains 11 residues. CDR1 and CDR2 from the germline V gene are SQVTM and ANQGSEA. Deletions cut 5 bases from V and 3 bases from J, with 7 bases between. The CDR3 DNA sequence: TGCAGCGTTCGGGGGGACTATGGCTACACCTTC. This translates into CSVRGDYGYTF. The complete variable domain, with remaining parts taken from reference TRBV29-1 and TRBJ1-2, reads SAVISQKPSRDICQRGTSLTIQCQVDSQVTMMFWYRQQPGQSLTLIATANQGSEATYESGFVIDKFPISRPNLTFSTLTVSNMSPEDSSIYLCSVRGDYGYTFGSGTRLTVV.

The rearrangement joins TRBV6-5 to TRBJ1-5, with D maybe TRBD1 (5 bases). Looked up from germline, CDR1 is MNHEY and CDR2 is SVGAGI. The CDR3 has 14 residues. Trimming stripped 5 bases from V and 7 bases from J, with 15 bases between. CDR3 DNA: TGTGCCAGCAGTATGGGGGGTGGGGAACAGCCCCAGCATTTT. Protein product: CASSMGGGEQPQHF.